This note documents a single T cell receptor (beta chain) sequence. Its recognized antigen is unknown. Base qualities were left out, and no much larger clone turns up one base away. V drops 0 bases and J drops 0 bases, leaving 21 bases in between. The CDR3 measures 19 amino acids from cysteine to phenylalanine. The DNA shown is the 57-base CDR3, in frame from base 1. From a lookup of the germline V gene, CDR1 and CDR2 are SGHAT and FQNNGV. The cohort was made up of about 670 healthy bone marrow donors. At the time of sampling, every cohort member was nominally healthy, though immune exposures that went unrecorded were likely present. The donor tested CMV seronegative, placing the donor among the approximately 360 seronegative members of the cohort. A peripheral blood sample was provided by each donor, and peripheral blood mononuclear cells were used for TCR beta sequencing. The Qiagen DNeasy Blood Extraction Kit was used to extract genomic DNA from the blood cell samples.

This sample was included in a study of cytomegalovirus exposure and HLA in healthy donors (TCRdb year 2017). In terms of the full investigation: According to an earlier analysis of 587 of the donors, 200 million or so T cells yielded over 90 million unique TCR beta sequences and about 300 Gb of sequence data. About 300 gigabases of sequencing data and approximately 85 million unique TCR sequences were included in an early release covering roughly 600 HLA-typed donors. Of the approximately 400 genotyped donors, 81% fell in the genetic ancestry cluster associated with self-reported Caucasian donors. The study aimed to test whether signatures of past pathogen exposure could be identified by cataloging public T cell receptors. Using immunosequencing, the study profiled T cell repertoires from fewer than 850 subjects and related those repertoires to cytomegalovirus serostatus. In addition to the first cohort of 666 subjects, a separate validation cohort of 120 different subjects was used. High-throughput TCR immunosequencing, statistical association of individual TCRs with disease status, and machine learning were combined to predict cytomegalovirus infection status. A later analysis re-examined previously published TCR beta repertoires from just over 650 donors and added high-resolution HLA genotyping to investigate patterns of TCR occurrence. The later analysis used no new phenotypic data to find candidate immune exposures, relying instead on TCR beta sequences and their occurrence across donors. An earlier analysis of more than 450 of the donors used high-throughput TCR beta sequencing to judge whether each TCR beta V gene segment behaved as functional or pseudogenic. Donor age, sex, ethnicity and CMV serostatus were collected together with the repertoire data. A later genetic analysis used genome-wide SNP genotypes for about 60% of the roughly 700 donors, treating that subset as a discovery cohort. All discovery cohort repertoires had been generated using a single sequencing platform. HLA typing covered class I and class II loci at four-digit resolution. Typing coverage varied by locus: roughly 620-640 donors for A, B, C, DRB1 and DQB1; roughly 510 for DQA1; about 590 for DPA1; under 490 for DPB1. Roughly 5 DR-DQ haplotypes were treated as single units for association and clustering because of strong linkage in the cohort. Among about 400 genotyped donors of the cohort, an average of about 240,000 unique TCR beta nucleotide sequences was sequenced per donor, of which 15% to 20% were non-productive. What the work shows at the level of the full study, not this receptor alone: A later analysis reported that several top co-occurrence clusters appeared linked to parvovirus B19, influenza, CMV and Epstein-Barr virus. A group of highly shared sequence variants was considered likely to be a technical artifact of the sequencing pipeline. The 87-base-pair reads could not distinguish some IMGT-functional V segments, including TRBV6-2 and TRBV6-3, so those segments were excluded. A further reported finding was that TCR beta sequences accurately predicted the HLA-A and HLA-B alleles for most subjects in the first cohort. Compared with the roughly 600-donor mean, donors in an Asian-associated ancestry cluster had fewer N-insertions in productive TCRs, according to a later genetic analysis. The authors suggested that the approach could potentially be extended to other disease states and immunological phenotypes. HLA typing was unavailable for some donors at each locus, so association tests used only the typed subset. An earlier analysis of approximately 570 of the donors showed that most TCR beta V segments appeared in productive rearrangements either about 87% or about 30% of the time, which broadly matched IMGT annotations. In a later genetic analysis, a missense DCLRE1C variant was associated with V-gene and J-gene trimming of TCR beta chains, and the association was replicated in an independent cohort. A later analysis found that HLA-associated TCR beta chains were more clonally expanded and had lower generation probabilities than equally common non-associated chains. Only TCR beta chains were sequenced in this cohort, and the absence of alpha or paired-chain data limited detectable features. A few of the identified cytomegalovirus-associated TCR beta chains were confirmed in vitro to be specific for cytomegalovirus antigens. Linkage disequilibrium might explain the correlated functional status among segregating V segments, but an unknown experimental factor could not be ruled out. CMV serostatus was the only immune exposure information available for the cohort. The classifier was reported to diagnose cytomegalovirus status with high specificity and sensitivity in both the original cohort and the validation cohort. Roughly uniform sequencing depth across donors was assumed in presence/absence analyses, although this assumption may not hold. Specific HLA alleles were associated with some 15,000 TCR beta sequences at a false discovery rate of 0.05 in a later analysis. A later analysis found that TCR association rates varied across HLA loci, with DRB1 alleles showing the most associated TCRs and HLA-C alleles the fewest. In a later analysis, most CMV-associated TCR beta chains were found to appear HLA-restricted, with HLA associations seemingly driven largely by CMV exposure. Strong co-occurrence of HLA alleles, especially DR and DQ, made assigning TCR associations to individual alleles difficult. The study listed 170 or so TCR beta chains as associated with cytomegalovirus. About 17 rarely observed V segments, including chromosome 9 orphons, were excluded from the earlier analysis of almost 600 of the donors because counts were too low. While some public TCRs were present in many individuals, most TCR sequences turned up only very rarely across donors.

Library preparation used the immunoSEQ multiplex PCR assay. The multiplex PCR relied on a mix of 60 forward primers for TCR Vbeta segments and 13 reverse primers for TCR Jbeta segments. The CDR3 region of rearranged TCR beta genes was amplified from genomic DNA by a multiplex PCR assay. The Illumina HiSeq System was used to sequence the amplified TCR beta libraries as 87-base-pair reads. The source study handled its data this way. Across the 600 to 700 repertoires, a later analysis counted 78 million or so unique TCR beta chains, some 11 million of which were shared by at least two donors. Raw reads were error-corrected and collapsed into unique sequences with a nearest-neighbor algorithm that merged closely related sequences to remove PCR and sequencing errors. Alignment of CDR3 sequences to IMGT reference sequences was used to assign V, D and J gene segments. For a sequence to be retained, at least a six-nucleotide match to both a V gene segment and a J gene segment was required. Rearrangements were classified as productive when the CDR3 lacked stop codons and remained in frame with V and J, and all other rearrangements were classified as non-productive. CDR3 was defined by IMGT convention, running from the second conserved V-encoded cysteine to the conserved J-encoded phenylalanine. The earlier analysis of about 560 of the donors excluded any sequence lacking an unambiguous match to a single V gene segment. An earlier analysis of 450 to 650 of the donors called V segments functional above 56.7% productive rearrangements and segregating when the between-donor standard deviation exceeded 5%. A statistical classification framework was built to diagnose cytomegalovirus status from the catalog of TCR beta chain sequences. V and J gene assignment, in a later analysis, came from comparing TCR nucleotide sequences with IMGT/GENE-DB human TR gene sequences. A later analysis assigned CDR3 sequences and most-parsimonious VDJ recombination scenarios with the TCRdist pipeline. A later analysis defined each TCR beta chain by its CDR3 amino acid sequence plus V-gene family, and excluded reads lacking a unique V-gene family. As a way to deal with suspected cross-contamination and a sequencing artifact, a later analysis dropped more than 500 nucleotide sequences that were highly shared and had low generation probability. In a later analysis, a clonal expansion index for each public chain was calculated from normalized within-repertoire ranks of inferred template counts. In a later analysis, generation probabilities were computed using a VDJ recombination model fitted to out-of-frame rearrangements, and the results were checked against IGoR. In a later analysis, hypergeometric tests were used to score TCR-TCR, TCR-HLA and TCR-CMV co-occurrence, with a repertoire-size bias correction applied to TCR pairs. In a later analysis, false discovery rates were estimated by permuting HLA or CMV assignments 20 times. A later analysis grouped co-occurring TCRs with DBSCAN, adding TCRdist sequence similarity when clustering within HLA-allele-positive subsets. Co-occurrence clustering excluded repertoires with fewer than 30,000 or more than 120,000 public chains, plus five with anomalous nucleotide sharing. TCRdb holds this immuneACCESS table with in-frame rearrangements only. Some clones are missing; in checked studies, unresolved V genes explain under half, and the rest has no known cause. The V and J calls and clone size come from that table; D and trimming were worked out from the DNA. The sample yields 100,000 to 150,000 clones; about three quarters were counted once. Jointly, the top ten make up about 1.5% of the sample.

This chain joins TRBV11-2 to TRBJ2-7, with a weak D call of TRBD2 (5 bases match). The source is a woman in her late teens or twenties in good health and CMV-seronegative. The sample consisted of PBMCs. The CDR3 corresponds to CASSLDLAALQRFSYEQYF. The nucleotide sequence reads TGTGCCAGCAGCTTAGATCTCGCCGCTCTTCAGCGGTTCTCCTACGAGCAGTACTTC.